These T cell receptor beta chains were read from a single sample in a study of blood T cell repertoires in COVID-19. TCRdb's copy holds only in-frame clones and misses some; the assay was immunoSEQ multiplex PCR. Among roughly 40,000 clones listed, more than 90% were seen once. Source material: peripheral blood. Receptor source: a human donor in a cohort sampled during active COVID-19. CDR3s include the opening cysteine and the closing phenylalanine or tryptophan. A D gene is named only where the DNA matches it firmly. Some rows mark clone size as missing; the rest say once, few, many or name a class of expanded clone.

.	TRBV7-8	TRBJ1-2	.	CASSLGVLSGNYGYTF	TGTGCCAGCAGCTTAGGGGTCCTTAGCGGCAACTATGGCTACACCTTC
.	TRBV19	TRBJ1-2	once	CASSLDPGDYGYTF	TGTGCCAGTAGTCTGGACCCGGGGGACTATGGCTACACCTTC
.	TRBV7-2	TRBJ2-3	.	CASSFPNTDTQYF	TGTGCCAGCAGCTTCCCTAACACAGATACGCAGTATTTT
.	TRBV28	TRBJ2-5	.	CASSLIPYQETQYF	TGTGCCAGCAGTTTAATCCCGTACCAAGAGACCCAGTACTTC
.	TRBV19	TRBJ1-1	.	CASSIGVRTEAFF	TGTGCCAGTAGTATAGGTGTGAGGACTGAAGCTTTCTTT
TRBD1	TRBV28	TRBJ1-5	.	CASSSTGGSNQPQHF	TGTGCCAGCAGTTCGACAGGGGGCTCGAATCAGCCCCAGCATTTT
.	TRBV7-8	TRBJ2-2	.	CASSLAFTTNTGELFF	TGTGCCAGCAGCTTAGCGTTCACTACGAACACCGGGGAGCTGTTTTTT
TRBD1	TRBV13	TRBJ1-2	.	CASSTGQGLYGYTF	TGTGCCAGCAGCACAGGACAGGGGTTGTATGGCTACACCTTC
.	TRBV19	TRBJ2-3	.	CASRAGSTDTQYF	TGTGCCAGTAGGGCAGGGAGCACAGATACGCAGTATTTT
TRBD1	TRBV12-3/TRBV12-4	TRBJ2-1	.	CASSRTGDNEQFF	TGTGCCAGCAGTAGGACAGGGGACAATGAGCAGTTCTTC
.	TRBV2	TRBJ2-7	.	CASAGSGTLYEQYF	TGTGCCAGCGCCGGATCCGGGACTTTATACGAGCAGTACTTC
TRBD1	TRBV19	TRBJ1-1	.	CASSTLRDRGPTEAFF	TGTGCCAGTAGTACCCTCCGAGACAGGGGTCCCACTGAAGCTTTCTTT
.	TRBV3-1/TRBV3-2	TRBJ1-3	.	CASSPDLLGNTIYF	TGTGCCAGCAGCCCAGACTTGTTAGGAAACACCATATATTTT
.	TRBV7-9	TRBJ2-3	.	CASSLGVTEGTDTQYF	TGTGCCAGCAGCTTAGGAGTGACGGAGGGGACAGATACGCAGTATTTT
TRBD1	TRBV4-1	TRBJ1-1	.	CASSQGTGIGTEAFF	TGCGCCAGCAGCCAAGGGACAGGCATAGGCACTGAAGCTTTCTTT
TRBD1	TRBV24-1	TRBJ1-1	.	CATRDSTYTEAFF	TGTGCCACAAGGGACAGCACTTACACTGAAGCTTTCTTT
TRBD2	TRBV6-4	TRBJ2-3	once	CASSDSGLATDTQYF	TGTGCCAGCAGTGACTCGGGACTAGCCACAGATACGCAGTATTTT
.	TRBV3-1/TRBV3-2	TRBJ2-3	once	CASSLRLGGTDTQYF	TGTGCCAGCAGCCTAAGACTAGGGGGCACAGATACGCAGTATTTT
.	TRBV6-1	TRBJ2-2	.	CASSEAGGTGELFF	TGTGCCAGCAGTGAAGCCGGGGGCACCGGGGAGCTGTTTTTT
.	TRBV2	TRBJ2-4	.	CASSEGRETKNIQYF	TGTGCCAGCAGTGAAGGCAGGGAAACCAAAAACATTCAGTACTTC
.	TRBV19	TRBJ1-1	once	CASSIQGGGTEAFF	TGTGCCAGTAGTATTCAGGGAGGGGGGACTGAAGCTTTCTTT
TRBD2	TRBV2	TRBJ2-3	.	CASKMITSGASTDTQYF	TGTGCCAGCAAGATGATAACTAGCGGGGCGAGCACAGATACGCAGTATTTT
.	TRBV15	TRBJ2-7	.	CATSRDQRRISYEQYF	TGTGCCACCAGCAGAGATCAACGGAGGATCTCCTACGAGCAGTACTTC
TRBD2	TRBV4-3	TRBJ2-3	once	CASSQDRRGGAGDTQYF	TGCGCCAGCAGCCAAGATAGGCGCGGGGGGGCGGGAGATACGCAGTATTTT
.	TRBV7-2	TRBJ2-1	once	CASSLDRYNEQFF	TGTGCCAGCAGCTTAGACAGATACAATGAGCAGTTCTTC
TRBD2	TRBV27	TRBJ2-2	.	CASRTLTSGRGTGELFF	TGTGCCAGCAGAACATTAACTAGCGGGAGGGGCACCGGGGAGCTGTTTTTT